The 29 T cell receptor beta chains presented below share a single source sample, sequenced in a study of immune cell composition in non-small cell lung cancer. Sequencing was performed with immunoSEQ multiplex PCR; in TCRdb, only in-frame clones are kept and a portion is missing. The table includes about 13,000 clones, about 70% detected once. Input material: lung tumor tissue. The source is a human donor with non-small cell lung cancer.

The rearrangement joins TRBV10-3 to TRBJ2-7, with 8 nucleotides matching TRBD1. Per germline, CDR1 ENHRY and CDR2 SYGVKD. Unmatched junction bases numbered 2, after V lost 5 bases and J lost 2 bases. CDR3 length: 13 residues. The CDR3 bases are TGTGCCATCAGTATGGACAGGGCCTACGAGCAGTACTTC. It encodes CAISMDRAYEQYF.

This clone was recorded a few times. CDR3 loop: CASSEGLAEYNEQFF. The CDR3 nucleotides are TGTGCCAGCAGCGAGGGACTAGCGGAATACAATGAGCAGTTCTTC. The chain links TRBV7-9 to TRBJ2-1, with 11 bases fitting TRBD2. This CDR3 region has 15 residues. The V segment lost 5 bases and the J segment 4 bases; nucleotides outside the gene matches: 4. Germline V gene data show CDR1 as SEHNR and CDR2 as FQNEAQ (reference sequence).

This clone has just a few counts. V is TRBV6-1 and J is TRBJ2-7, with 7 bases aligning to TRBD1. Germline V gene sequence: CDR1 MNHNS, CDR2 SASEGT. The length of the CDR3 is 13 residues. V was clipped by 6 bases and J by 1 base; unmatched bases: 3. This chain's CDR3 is CASRETGSYEQYF. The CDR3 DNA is TGTGCCAGCAGGGAGACAGGGTCCTACGAGCAGTACTTC.

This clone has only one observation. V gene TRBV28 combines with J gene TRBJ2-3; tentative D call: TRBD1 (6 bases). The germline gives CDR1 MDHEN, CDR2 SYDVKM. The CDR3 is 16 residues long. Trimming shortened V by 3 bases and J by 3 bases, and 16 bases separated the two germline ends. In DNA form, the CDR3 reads TGTGCCAGCAGTTTTGGCCCGGGACAATCGACAGATACGCAGTATTTT. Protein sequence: CASSFGPGQSTDTQYF.

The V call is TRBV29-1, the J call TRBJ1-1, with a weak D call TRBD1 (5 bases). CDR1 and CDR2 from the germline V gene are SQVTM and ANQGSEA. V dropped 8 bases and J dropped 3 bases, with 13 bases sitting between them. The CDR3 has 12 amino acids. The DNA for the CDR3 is TGCAGCTCCGGGGGGGACTACACTGAAGCTTTCTTT. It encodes CSSGGDYTEAFF.

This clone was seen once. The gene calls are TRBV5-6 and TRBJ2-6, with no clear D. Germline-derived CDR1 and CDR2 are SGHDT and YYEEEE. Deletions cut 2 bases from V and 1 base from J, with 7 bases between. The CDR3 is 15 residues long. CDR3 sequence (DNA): TGTGCCAGCAGCTTCCCCAAATCTGGGGCCAACGTCCTGACTTTC. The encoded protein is CASSFPKSGANVLTF.

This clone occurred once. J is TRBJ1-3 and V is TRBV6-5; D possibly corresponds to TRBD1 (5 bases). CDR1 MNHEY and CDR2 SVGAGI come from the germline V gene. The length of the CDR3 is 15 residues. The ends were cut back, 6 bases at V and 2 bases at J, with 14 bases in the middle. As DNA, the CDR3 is TGTGCCAGCAGGCGGGGGGGGTTAGCTGGAAACACCATATATTTT. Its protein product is CASRRGGLAGNTIYF.

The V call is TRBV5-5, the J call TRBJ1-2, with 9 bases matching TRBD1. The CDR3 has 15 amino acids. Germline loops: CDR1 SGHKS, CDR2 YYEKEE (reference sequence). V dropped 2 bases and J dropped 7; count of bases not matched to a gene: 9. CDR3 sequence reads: CASSFVTGQGSGYTF. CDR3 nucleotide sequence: TGTGCCAGCAGCTTCGTCACCGGACAGGGGTCTGGCTACACCTTC.

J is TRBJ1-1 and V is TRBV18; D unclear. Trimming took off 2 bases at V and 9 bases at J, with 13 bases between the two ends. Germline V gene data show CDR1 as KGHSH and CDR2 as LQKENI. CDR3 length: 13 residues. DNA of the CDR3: TGTGCCAGCTCACCAAATTCGCGGCTGAAAGCTTTCTTT. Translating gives CASSPNSRLKAFF.

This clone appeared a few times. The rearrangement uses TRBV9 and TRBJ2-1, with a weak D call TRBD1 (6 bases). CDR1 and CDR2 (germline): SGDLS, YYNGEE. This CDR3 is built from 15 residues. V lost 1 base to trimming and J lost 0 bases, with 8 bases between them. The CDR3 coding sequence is TGTGCCAGCAGCGTACAGGGGAGCTCCTACAATGAGCAGTTCTTC. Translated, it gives CASSVQGSSYNEQFF.

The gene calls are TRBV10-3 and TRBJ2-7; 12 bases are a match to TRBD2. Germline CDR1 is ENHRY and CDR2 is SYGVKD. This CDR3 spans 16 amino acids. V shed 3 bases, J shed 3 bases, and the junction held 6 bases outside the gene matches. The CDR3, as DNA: TGTGCCATCAGTGATAGGACTAGCGGGACGCACTACGAGCAGTACTTC. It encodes CAISDRTSGTHYEQYF.

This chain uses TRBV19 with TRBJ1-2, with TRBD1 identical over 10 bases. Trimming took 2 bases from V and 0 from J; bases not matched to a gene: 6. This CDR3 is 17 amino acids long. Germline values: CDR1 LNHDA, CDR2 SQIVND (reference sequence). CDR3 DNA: TGTGCCAGTAGTATACCCGACAGGGGGCGGACTAACTATGGCTACACCTTC. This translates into CASSIPDRGRTNYGYTF.

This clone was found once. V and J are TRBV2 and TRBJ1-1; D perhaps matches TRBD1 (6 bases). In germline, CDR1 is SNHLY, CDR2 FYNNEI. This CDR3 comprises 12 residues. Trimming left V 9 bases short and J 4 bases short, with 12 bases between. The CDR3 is CASNRVLTEAFF. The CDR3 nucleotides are TGTGCCAGTAACAGGGTACTCACTGAAGCTTTCTTT.

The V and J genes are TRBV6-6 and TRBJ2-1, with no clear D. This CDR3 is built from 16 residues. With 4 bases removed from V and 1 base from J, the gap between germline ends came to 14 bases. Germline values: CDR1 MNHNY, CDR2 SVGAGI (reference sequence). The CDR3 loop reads CASSSLSERSYNEQFF. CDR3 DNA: TGTGCCAGCAGTTCCCTCAGCGAGAGATCCTACAATGAGCAGTTCTTC.

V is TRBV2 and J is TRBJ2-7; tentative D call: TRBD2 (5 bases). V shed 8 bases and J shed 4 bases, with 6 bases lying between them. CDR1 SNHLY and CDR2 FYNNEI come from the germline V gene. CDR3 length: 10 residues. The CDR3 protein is CASGLYEQYF. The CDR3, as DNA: TGTGCCAGCGGACTTTACGAGCAGTACTTC.

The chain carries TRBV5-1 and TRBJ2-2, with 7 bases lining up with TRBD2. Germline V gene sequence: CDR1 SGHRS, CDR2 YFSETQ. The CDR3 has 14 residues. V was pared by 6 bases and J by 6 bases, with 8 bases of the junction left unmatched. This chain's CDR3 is CASTRGEFSGELFF. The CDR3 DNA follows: TGCGCCAGCACCCGGGGGGAGTTTTCCGGGGAGCTGTTTTTT.

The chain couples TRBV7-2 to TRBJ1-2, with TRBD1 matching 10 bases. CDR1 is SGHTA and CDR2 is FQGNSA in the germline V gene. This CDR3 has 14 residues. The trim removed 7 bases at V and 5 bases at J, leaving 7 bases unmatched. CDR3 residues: CASKPGQGNYGYTF. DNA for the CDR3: TGTGCCAGCAAACCGGGACAGGGGAATTATGGCTACACCTTC.

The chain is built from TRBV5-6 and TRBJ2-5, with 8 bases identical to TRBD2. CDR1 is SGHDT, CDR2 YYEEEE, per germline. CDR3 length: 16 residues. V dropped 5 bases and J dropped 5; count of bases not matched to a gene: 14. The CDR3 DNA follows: TGTGCCAGCAGTCAGACCCTCGGGGGGGCGGGTGAGACCCAGTACTTC. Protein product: CASSQTLGGAGETQYF.

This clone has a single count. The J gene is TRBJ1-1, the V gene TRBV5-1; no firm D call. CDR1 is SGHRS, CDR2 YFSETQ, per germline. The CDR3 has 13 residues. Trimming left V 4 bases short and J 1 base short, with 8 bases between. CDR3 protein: CASSVDGNTEAFF. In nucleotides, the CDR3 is TGCGCCAGCAGCGTGGACGGGAACACTGAAGCTTTCTTT. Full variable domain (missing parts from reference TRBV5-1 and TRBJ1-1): KAGVTQTPRYLIKTRGQQVTLSCSPISGHRSVSWYQQTPGQGLQFLFEYFSETQRNKGNFPGRFSGRQFSNSRSEMNVSTLELGDSALYLCASSVDGNTEAFFGQGTRLTVV.

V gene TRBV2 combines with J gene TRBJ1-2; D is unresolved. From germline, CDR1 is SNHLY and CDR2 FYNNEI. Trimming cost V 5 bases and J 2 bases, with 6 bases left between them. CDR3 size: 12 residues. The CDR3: CASSKQNYGYTF. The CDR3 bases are TGTGCCAGCAGTAAACAGAACTATGGCTACACCTTC.

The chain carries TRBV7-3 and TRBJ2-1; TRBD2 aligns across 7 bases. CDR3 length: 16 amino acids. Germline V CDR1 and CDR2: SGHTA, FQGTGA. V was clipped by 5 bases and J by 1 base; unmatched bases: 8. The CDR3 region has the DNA TGTGCCAGCAGCGCGAGACTAGCTCTTTCCTACAATGAGCAGTTCTTC. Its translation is CASSARLALSYNEQFF.

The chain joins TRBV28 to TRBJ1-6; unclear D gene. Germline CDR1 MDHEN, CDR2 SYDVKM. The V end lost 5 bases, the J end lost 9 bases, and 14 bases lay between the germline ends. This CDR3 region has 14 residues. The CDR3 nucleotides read TGTGCCAGCAGTCCCCGACTGGATCGTTCACCCCTCCACTTT. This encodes CASSPRLDRSPLHF.

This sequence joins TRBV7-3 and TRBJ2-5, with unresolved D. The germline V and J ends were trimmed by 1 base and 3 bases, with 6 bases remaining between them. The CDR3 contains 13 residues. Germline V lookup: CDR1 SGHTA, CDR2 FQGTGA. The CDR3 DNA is TGTGCCAGCAGCTTAAACAGAAAAGAGACCCAGTACTTC. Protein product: CASSLNRKETQYF.

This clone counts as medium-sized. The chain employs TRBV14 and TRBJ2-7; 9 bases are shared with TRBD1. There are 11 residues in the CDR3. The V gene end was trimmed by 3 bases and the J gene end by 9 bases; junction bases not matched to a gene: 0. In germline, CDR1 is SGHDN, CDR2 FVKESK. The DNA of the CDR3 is TGTGCCAGCAGCCAGGGACAGGGGCAGTACTTC. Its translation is CASSQGQGQYF.

The CDR3 nucleotides read TGTGCCAGCAGGTTGTCCAGCGGAGCATACGAGCAGTACTTC. Amino acid sequence: CASRLSSGAYEQYF. The rearrangement links TRBV7-2 to TRBJ2-7; D might be TRBD2 (5 bases). The V and J ends lost 6 bases and 4 bases respectively, with 16 bases between them. This CDR3 has 14 amino acids. Germline V lookup: CDR1 SGHTA, CDR2 FQGNSA.

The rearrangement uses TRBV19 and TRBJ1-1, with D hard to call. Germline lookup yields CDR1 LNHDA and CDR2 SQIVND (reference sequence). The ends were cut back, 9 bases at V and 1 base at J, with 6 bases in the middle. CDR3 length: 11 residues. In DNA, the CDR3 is TGTGCCAGCCTCAGGAACACTGAAGCTTTCTTT. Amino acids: CASLRNTEAFF. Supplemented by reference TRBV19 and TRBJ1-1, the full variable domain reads DGGITQSPKYLFRKEGQNVTLSCEQNLNHDAMYWYRQDPGQGLRLIYYSQIVNDFQKGDIAEGYSVSREKKESFPLTVTSAQKNPTAFYLCASLRNTEAFFGQGTRLTVV.

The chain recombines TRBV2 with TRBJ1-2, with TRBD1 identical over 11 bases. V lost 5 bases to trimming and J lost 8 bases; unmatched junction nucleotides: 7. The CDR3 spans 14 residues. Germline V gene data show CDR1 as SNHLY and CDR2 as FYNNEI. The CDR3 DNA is TGTGCCAGCAGTACAACCGGGACAGGGGGGGGCTACACCTTC. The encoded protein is CASSTTGTGGGYTF.

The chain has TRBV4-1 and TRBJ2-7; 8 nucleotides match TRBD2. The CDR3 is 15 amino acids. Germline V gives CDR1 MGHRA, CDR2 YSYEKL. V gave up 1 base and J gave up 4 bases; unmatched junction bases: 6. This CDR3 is CASSQGLARTYEQYF. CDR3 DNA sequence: TGCGCCAGCAGCCAAGGACTAGCGCGTACTTACGAGCAGTACTTC.

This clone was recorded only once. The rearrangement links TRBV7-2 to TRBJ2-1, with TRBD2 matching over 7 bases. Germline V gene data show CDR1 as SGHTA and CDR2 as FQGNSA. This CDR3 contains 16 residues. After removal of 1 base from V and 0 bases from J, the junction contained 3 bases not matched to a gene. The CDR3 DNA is TGTGCCAGCAGCTTAGTGGGCGGGAGCTCCTACAATGAGCAGTTCTTC. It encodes CASSLVGGSSYNEQFF.